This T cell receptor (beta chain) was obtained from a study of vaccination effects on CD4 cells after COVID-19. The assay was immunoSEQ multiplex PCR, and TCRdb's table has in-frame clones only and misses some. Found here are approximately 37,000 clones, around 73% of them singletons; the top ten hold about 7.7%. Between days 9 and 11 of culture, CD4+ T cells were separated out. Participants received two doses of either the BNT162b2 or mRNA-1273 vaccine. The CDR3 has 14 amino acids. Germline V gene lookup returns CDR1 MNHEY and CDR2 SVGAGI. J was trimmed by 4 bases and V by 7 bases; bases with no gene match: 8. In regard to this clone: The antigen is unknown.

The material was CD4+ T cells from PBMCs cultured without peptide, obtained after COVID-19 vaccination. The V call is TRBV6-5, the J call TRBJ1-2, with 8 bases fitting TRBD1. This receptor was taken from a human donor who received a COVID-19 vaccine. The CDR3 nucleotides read TGTGCCAGCACCCAAGGGACAGGTGGCTATGGCTACACCTTC. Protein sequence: CASTQGTGGYGYTF.